This TCR beta chain is from a study of T cells after posttransplantation cyclophosphamide. Regarding the study as a whole: TRB clonality was highly associated with recipient CMV seropositivity and reactivation.

The protocol was immunoSEQ multiplex PCR, while the TCRdb copy is restricted to in-frame clones and leaves out a portion. The sample has under 20,000 clones, none seen only once. Trimming removed 3 bases from V and 0 bases from J; junction bases left unmatched: 17. Germline lookup yields CDR1 SGHNT and CDR2 YYREEE (reference sequence). This CDR3 comprises 20 residues. This clone showed up many times. What it binds is not known. Busulfan-fludarabine conditioning, marrow transplant, and cyclophosphamide on days +3 and +4 were administered. This TCR came from a female patient aged 25-40 years who received an allogeneic stem cell transplant from a related donor, was CMV-positive, and had no GVHD. Some T cells may arise from the graft donor. The sequenced sample was PBMCs, obtained after allogeneic stem cell transplant with posttransplant cyclophosphamide. This chain links TRBV5-4 with TRBJ1-5, with 8 bases that match TRBD1. The CDR3 DNA sequence: TGTGCCAGCAGCTGGAGGGGGTCAGGGGGCTGGGACTATAGCAATCAGCCCCAGCATTTT. It yields the protein CASSWRGSGGWDYSNQPQHF.